Following are 18 T cell receptor delta chains from one sample sequenced in a study of γδ T cells in repeated Plasmodium falciparum infection. Bulk repertoires came from Vgamma9/Vdelta2+ or Vdelta2-negative gammadelta T cells flow-sorted from PBMC. TCRdb re-processed the multiplex PCR reads via CATT. This sample carries 53,000 or so delta-chain clones, roughly 1.9% of them seen once, and the ten largest clones take approximately 25%. The material sequenced was gamma-delta T cells from blood. All receptors come from a pool of human donors (malaria-infected and uninfected, not separated).

Comments on this clone: The TCRdb protein, from a much larger clone, departs from this DNA's translation at residue 10, likely by read error; the protein shown derives from the DNA. The chain combines TRDV3 with TRDJ1, with 9 bases that match TRDD3. No J gene was available from TCRdb, and it was assigned here by a germline match of the DNA. The CDR3 has 14 residues. Looked up from germline, CDR1 is TVYSNPD and CDR2 is GDNSRS (reference sequence). CDR3 bases: TGTGCCTTAAAACTGGGGGACCTCACCAATAAACTCATCTTT. As protein: CALKLGDLTNKLIF.

Only a few counts were recorded for this clone. TCRdb's entry gives the protein of a much larger clone, which mismatches this DNA's translation at residue 5, likely from a read error; the protein reported here is translated from the DNA. The chain is built from TRDV1 and TRDJ1; the match to TRDD3 covers 8 bases. TCRdb supplies no J gene; here it was assigned by aligning the nucleotide sequence to germline. With V trimmed by 4 bases and J by 0 bases, 19 bases remained unmatched. Germline assignment: CDR1 TSWWSYY and CDR2 QGS. There are 20 residues in the CDR3. CDR3 nucleotides: TGTGCTCTTGGGGGACTATGGATCAGGCGGGGATACAAGTACACCGATAAACTCATCTTT. Translating it yields CALGGLWIRRGYKYTDKLIF.

At least ten counts were recorded for this clone. TCRdb has a much larger clone's protein, which differs at residue 17 from the translation of this DNA, likely because of a read error; what is shown is the protein translated from the DNA. V is TRDV1 and J is TRDJ1; 8 bases map to TRDD3. The J gene is not listed in TCRdb, so it was assigned here from a DNA match to germline. The J segment lost 4 bases and the V segment lost 2 bases, leaving 33 bases of the junction unmatched. There are 24 residues in the CDR3. Germline V lookup: CDR1 TSWWSYY, CDR2 QGS. This CDR3 is CALGETAVRNDLIVLGGNHDKLIF. The CDR3 DNA sequence: TGTGCTCTTGGGGAAACTGCGGTTCGGAATGACCTAATCGTACTGGGGGGTAATCACGATAAACTCATCTTT.

Ten or more counts support this clone. TCRdb lists the protein of a much larger clone for this DNA, which differs at residue 10, so this is likely a read error; the protein given here is translated from the DNA itself. The V gene is TRDV1, the J gene TRDJ1; D possibly corresponds to TRDD3 (5 bases). TCRdb carries no J gene annotation; the J gene was assigned here by matching the DNA with germline. Germline values: CDR1 TSWWSYY, CDR2 QGS. The CDR3 totals 18 residues. The germline V and J ends were trimmed by 4 bases and 0 bases, with 21 bases remaining between them. The CDR3 spells CALGGRWVPSPYTDKLIF. The CDR3 DNA reads TGTGCTCTTGGGGGGCGCTGGGTCCCAAGCCCGTACACCGATAAACTCATCTTT.

This clone was seen only a few times. The V gene is TRDV1; the J gene was not called; the DNA was not used to check the table's D call, TRDD3. From germline, CDR1 is TSWWSYY and CDR2 QGS. The CDR3 extends over 21 amino acids. The CDR3 nucleotides read TGTGCTCTTGGGGAAGCTCCGCCCACTCGGGGGATAAGATTGTTCGGCGATAAACCCATCTTT. This gives the protein CALGEAPPTRGIRLFGDKPIF.

Regarding this clone: TCRdb's protein for this DNA is that of a much larger clone and differs from the translation at residue 18, likely a read error; the protein shown is the DNA translation. No J gene was assigned, while the V gene was called as TRAV38-2/DV8; the DNA was not used to check the table's D call, TRDD3. This CDR3 comprises 20 residues. From germline, CDR1 is TSESDYY and CDR2 QEAYKQQN. The CDR3 nucleotides are TGTGCTTACGGAGGGAGCCTTCCTATGGCCATGAACTGGGGGATACGAAGGTTCATCTTT. It translates to CAYGGSLPMAMNWGIRRFIF.

Points on this clone: Translating this DNA gives a protein that differs at residue 18 from the TCRdb one, which belongs to a much larger clone; a read error is likely, and the protein shown is this translation. The chain combines TRDV2 with TRDJ3; TRDD3 aligns across 12 bases. No J gene was available from TCRdb, and it was assigned here by a germline match of the DNA. Germline CDR1 and CDR2: GEAIGNYY and EKD. The CDR3 consists of 21 residues. The CDR3 is CACDTLLGDTRSSWDTRLMFF. CDR3 in DNA: TGTGCCTGTGACACTTTACTGGGGGATACACGATCCTCCTGGGACACCCGACTGATGTTTTTC.

This clone was counted at least ten times. The genes are TRDV1 and TRDJ1; 13 nucleotides match TRDD3. Germline V gene data show CDR1 as TSWWSYY and CDR2 as QGS. V was clipped by 2 bases and J by 8 bases; unmatched bases: 20. This CDR3 comprises 20 residues. The CDR3 loop is CALGEVATSHWGIRPNKLIF. The CDR3 coding sequence is TGTGCTCTTGGGGAAGTTGCTACCTCTCACTGGGGGATACGTCCCAACAAACTCATCTTT.

As for this clone: A read error likely explains this, since a far larger clone differs by one base. Distinct nucleotide sequences in the sample also encode this CDR3. This chain connects TRDV1 to TRDJ1, with D possibly matching TRDD3 (6 bases). The J gene is absent in TCRdb and was assigned here via DNA matching to germline. The CDR3 totals 22 residues. The germline gives CDR1 TSWWSYY, CDR2 QGS. DNA for the CDR3: TGTGCCCTTGGGGCCAACAAGGTCCCCCGAAGGGGGACCCACCCGTACACCGATAAACTCATCTTT. Its translation is CALGANKVPRRGTHPYTDKLIF.

A word on this clone: A single base is all that separates this from a far larger clone, so a read error is likely. Other nucleotide sequences from this sample produce the same CDR3. The gene calls are TRDV3 and TRDJ1; D is perhaps TRDD1 or TRDD3 (5 bases each). The J gene, not given by TCRdb, was assigned here from a germline match of the nucleotide sequence. This CDR3 has 15 amino acids. Germline V CDR1 and CDR2: TVYSNPD, GDNSRS (reference sequence). Trimming cost V 3 bases and J 3 bases, with 20 bases left between them. The CDR3 sequence is CAFPARRIVADKLIF. The CDR3 nucleotides are TGTGCCTTCCCGGCTCGGCGGATAGTCGCCGATAAACTCATCTTT.

On this clone itself: The translation of this DNA and the TCRdb protein of a much larger clone differ at residue 21, probably owing to a read error; the protein shown here is translated from the DNA. The V gene is TRDV1, but the J gene lacks a call; TRDD3, as called in the table, went unchecked against the DNA. CDR3 length: 22 amino acids. Germline V gives CDR1 TSWWSYY, CDR2 QGS. The CDR3 region is CALGDPPYAGTGGYKGPDKLTF. CDR3 coding DNA: TGTGCTCTTGGGGACCCTCCCTACGCCGGTACTGGGGGATACAAGGGCCCCGATAAACTCACCTTT.

This clone has more than one count but fewer than ten. This DNA translates differently at residue 14 from the TCRdb protein, which is that of a much larger clone; a read error is likely, and the protein shown is the DNA's own translation. V usage is TRDV1 and J usage is TRDJ1; TRDD3 might be the D (6 bases). Here the J gene came from matching the DNA to germline, since TCRdb omits it. CDR1 and CDR2 from the germline V gene are TSWWSYY and QGS. V was cut by 0 bases and J by 0 bases, with 32 bases left in between. CDR3 length: 23 amino acids. The CDR3 sequence is CALGELSFPTVRLQGENTDKLIF. The DNA of the CDR3 is TGTGCTCTTGGGGAACTAAGCTTCCCTACGGTACGTCTACAGGGGGAAAACACCGATAAACTCATCTTT.

This clone was counted only a few times. TCRdb's protein for this DNA is that of a much larger clone and differs from the translation at residue 5, likely a read error; the protein shown is the DNA translation. The chain uses TRDV1 and TRDJ1, with 7 bases matching TRDD3. Assignment of the J gene here rests on matching the DNA to germline, because TCRdb gives none. Germline assignment: CDR1 TSWWSYY and CDR2 QGS. The CDR3 has 21 amino acids. The trim removed 4 bases at V and 0 bases at J, leaving 23 bases unmatched. In DNA, the CDR3 is TGTGCTCTTGGGGGACCGCACCTACAGGTCCTGGGGGCCCCGTACACCGATAAACTCATCTTT. Translating gives CALGGPHLQVLGAPYTDKLIF.

Of note for this clone: Translating this DNA gives a protein that differs at residue 16 from the TCRdb one, which belongs to a much larger clone; a read error is likely, and the protein shown is this translation. The chain combines TRDV1 with TRDJ1, with D tentatively TRDD2 (7 bases). Assignment of the J gene here rests on matching the DNA to germline, because TCRdb gives none. In germline, CDR1 is TSWWSYY, CDR2 QGS. Trimming pared 0 bases from V and 3 bases from J, leaving 29 bases between. There are 21 residues in the CDR3. CDR3 region: CALGELTFLRGGGPYADKLIF. CDR3 nucleotide sequence: TGTGCTCTTGGGGAACTTACCTTCCTCCGAGGTGGGGGCCCGTACGCCGATAAACTCATCTTT.

This clone showed up just a few times. This likely came from a read error, as a far larger clone is one base away. Other nucleotide sequences in the sample specify the same CDR3. The J gene was not called, though the V gene is TRDV3. Looked up from germline, CDR1 is TVYSNPD and CDR2 is GDNSRS (reference sequence). The CDR3 totals 14 residues. CDR3: CAFRSLSHSNKLIF. The CDR3 region has the DNA TGTGCCTTTCGATCACTTTCCCATAGTAATAAACTCATTTTT.

The chain is built from TRDV1 and TRDJ1, with D possibly being TRDD2 (6 bases). The J gene, absent from TCRdb, was called here by matching the DNA to germline. CDR1 is TSWWSYY and CDR2 is QGS in the germline V gene. V dropped 4 bases and J dropped 4 bases, with 25 bases sitting between them. The CDR3 length is 18 residues. The DNA for the CDR3 is TGTGCTCTTGGGGGACATATCCTACGAGGTACGCGCCTCGATAAACTCATCTTT. Translated, it gives CALGGHILRGTRLDKLIF.

About this clone itself: The protein in TCRdb stems from a much larger clone and differs at residue 17 from this DNA's translation, likely a read error; here the protein is translated from the DNA. The rearrangement links TRDV2 to TRDJ3; possible D gene TRDD3, 6 bases. This CDR3 has 23 amino acids. CDR1 and CDR2 (germline): GEAIGNYY, EKD. The CDR3 coding sequence is TGTGCCTGTGACACCGCGTTCGTTACGGGGCCCATCTCCCGCTCCTGGGGCACCCGACAGATGTTTTTC. The encoded protein is CACDTAFVTGPISRSWGTRQMFF.

This clone was observed a handful of times. TCRdb's protein, taken from a much larger clone, differs from this DNA's translation at residue 5, likely owing to a read error; the protein displayed comes from the DNA. This sequence joins TRDV1 and TRDJ1; TRDD3 aligns across 11 bases. TCRdb leaves out the J gene; it was filled in here by matching the DNA to germline. The CDR3 sequence is 20 residues long. Unmatched junction bases numbered 19, after V lost 6 bases and J lost 1 base. CDR1 TSWWSYY and CDR2 QGS come from the germline V gene. CDR3 sequence: CALGPSCNWYWGIITDKLIF. CDR3 sequence (DNA): TGTGCTCTTGGTCCCTCCTGCAACTGGTACTGGGGGATAATCACCGATAAACTCATCTTT.